This section outlines one T cell receptor beta chain sequence together with its context. TCR beta CDR3 sequences were amplified from RNA transcripts. The HTBI set primed first-round TCR CDR3 RT-PCR. TCRdb called the multiplex PCR reads again in MiXCR, with one record for every CDR3 protein. Here the sample spans hundreds of thousands of distinct CDR3 sequences, approximately 17% being singletons. This entry belongs to a study of T cells in Graves' hyperthyroidism and ophthalmopathy. Germline CDR1 reads SGHRS; CDR2 reads YFSETQ. There are 16 residues in the CDR3. V was pared by 2 bases and J by 6 bases, with 10 bases of the junction left unmatched.

J is TRBJ2-2 and V is TRBV5-1; 7 bases map to TRBD1. The TCR comes from a woman aged 55 to 70 with Graves' ophthalmopathy. The sample was blood. CDR3 residues: CASSFDNRGVPGELFF. The CDR3, as DNA: TGCGCCAGCAGCTTTGACAACAGGGGTGTACCCGGGGAGCTGTTTTTT.